This TCR beta chain came from a study of blood T cell repertoires in COVID-19. About the research overall: Acute and convalescent COVID-19 specimens originated in the United States, Italy and Spain. T cells, B-cell-depleted T cells, or PBMCs supplied cDNA or gDNA.

Original handling: Amplifying reference gene primers gave estimates of nucleated cell counts. Produced via immunoSEQ multiplex PCR; TCRdb's table is partial and in-frame only. V and J calls and clone size are given by that table; D and trimming were obtained from the DNA. Of about 59,000 clones listed, more than 60% are singletons. The CDR3 totals 14 residues. Per the germline V gene, CDR1 is MRHNA and CDR2 is SNTAGT. The ends lost 4 bases at V and 7 bases at J; junction bases unmatched: 4. The sample was peripheral blood. V and J are TRBV6-4 and TRBJ2-1; 10 nucleotides match TRBD2. The receptor was isolated from a woman between 45 and 60 years old with active or convalescent COVID-19. CDR3 nucleotides: TGTGCCAGCAGTGTAGTAGCGGGAGGAAATGAGCAGTTCTTC. Its protein product is CASSVVAGGNEQFF.